One and the same sample provided the 14 T cell receptor beta chains below, sequenced in a study of Ad26.COV2.S vaccination and SARS-CoV-2 variants. TCRdb's table, derived via immunoSEQ multiplex PCR, lists solely in-frame clones and lacks some. The table shows about 400,000 clones, with around nine tenths occurring only once. Documented treatment: some 20 received Ad26.COV2.S at low or high dose, single or two shots; a few received placebo; per-sample allocation not given. Day 63 after the first vaccine or placebo injection was the time point for sampling. The sequences come from peripheral blood, collected in a trial of Ad26.COV2.S vaccine versus placebo. These receptors came from a person aged 18-65 years who received the Ad26.COV2.S COVID-19 vaccine or a placebo.

The chain couples TRBV5-8 to TRBJ2-7; 8 nucleotides agree with TRBD1. Trimming at V came to 3 bases and at J to 5 bases, leaving 7 bases not matched to a gene. The CDR3 runs 14 residues. CDR1 and CDR2 (germline): SGHTS, YDEGEE. CDR3 protein: CASSWRTGLDEQYF. CDR3 bases: TGTGCCAGCAGCTGGAGGACAGGGCTGGACGAGCAGTACTTC. The full variable domain, in which reference TRBV5-8 and TRBJ2-7 provide the parts outside the CDR3, is EAGVTQSPTHLIKTRGQQATLRCSPISGHTSVYWYQQALGLGLQFLLWYDEGEERNRGNFPPRFSGRQFPNYSSELNVNALELEDSALYLCASSWRTGLDEQYFGPGTRLTVT.

V gene TRBV6-6 combines with J gene TRBJ2-5; 11 bases agree with TRBD1. This CDR3 is built from 17 residues. The trim removed 5 bases at V and 6 bases at J, leaving 14 bases unmatched. Germline CDR1 is MNHNY and CDR2 is SVGAGI (reference sequence). The CDR3 reads CASSRPGTGGFKKTQYF. CDR3 bases: TGTGCCAGCAGTCGGCCCGGGACAGGGGGTTTCAAGAAGACCCAGTACTTC.

This chain uses TRBV5-1 with TRBJ2-7; 11 nucleotides agree with TRBD2. Per the germline V gene, CDR1 is SGHRS and CDR2 is YFSETQ. V dropped 0 bases and J dropped 6; count of bases not matched to a gene: 2. CDR3 length: 14 amino acids. The CDR3 bases are TGCGCCAGCAGCTTGGCTAGCGGGGGGAGCGAGCAGTACTTC. Translation gives CASSLASGGSEQYF.

The chain links TRBV28 to TRBJ2-7; 9 bases fit TRBD1. This CDR3 contains 17 residues. Germline values: CDR1 MDHEN, CDR2 SYDVKM. Trimming cost V 5 bases and J 2 bases; bases outside gene matches: 13. CDR3 in DNA: TGTGCCAGCAGTAAAATCTCGACAGGGGGGAGGCCCTACGAGCAGTACTTC. This encodes CASSKISTGGRPYEQYF.

CDR3 amino acids: CASSLRDSQETQYF. The CDR3 coding sequence is TGTGCCAGCAGTCTGCGGGACAGCCAAGAGACCCAGTACTTC. This rearrangement joins TRBV27 to TRBJ2-5; D is perhaps TRBD1 (7 bases). Germline V gives CDR1 MNHEY, CDR2 SMNVEV (reference sequence). The CDR3 has 14 amino acids. V lost 5 bases and J 1 base, leaving 11 bases between the germline ends.

V and J are TRBV5-1 and TRBJ2-5, with 12 bases aligning to TRBD2. This CDR3 has 18 residues. V was pared by 2 bases and J by 5 bases, with 13 bases of the junction left unmatched. Per the germline V gene, CDR1 is SGHRS and CDR2 is YFSETQ. The CDR3 nucleotides read TGCGCCAGCAGCTTCGGTAGGACTAGCGGGGAGGTTCCGGAGACCCAGTACTTC. It encodes CASSFGRTSGEVPETQYF.

V is TRBV11-2 and J is TRBJ2-1; 7 bases line up with TRBD2. This CDR3 has 13 residues. The germline gives CDR1 SGHAT, CDR2 FQNNGV. With 4 bases clipped from V and 7 bases from J, the junction kept 4 bases outside the gene matches. The CDR3 sequence is CASSSGGVNEQFF. The DNA for the CDR3 is TGTGCCAGCAGCTCGGGGGGAGTGAATGAGCAGTTCTTC.

The rearrangement links TRBV15 to TRBJ1-4; 10 bases fit TRBD1. The germline gives CDR1 LNHNV, CDR2 YYDKDF (reference sequence). V lost 4 bases to trimming and J lost 6 bases; unmatched junction nucleotides: 5. The CDR3 has 15 residues. DNA for the CDR3: TGTGCCACCAGCATTACGGGACAGGGGTATGAAAAACTGTTTTTT. Translated, it gives CATSITGQGYEKLFF.

This clone was detected once. This rearrangement joins TRBV7-2 to TRBJ1-5; tentative D call: TRBD1 (5 bases). Trimming stripped 4 bases from V and 4 bases from J, with 14 bases between. Germline CDR1 reads SGHTA; CDR2 reads FQGNSA. The CDR3 spans 15 residues. CDR3: CASSWGGASNQPQHF. In DNA, the CDR3 is TGTGCCAGCAGCTGGGGCGGCGCGTCTAATCAGCCCCAGCATTTT.

The chain links TRBV6-5 to TRBJ1-5; a weak D match, TRBD1 (6 bases). The CDR3 is 14 residues long. Germline loops: CDR1 MNHEY, CDR2 SVGAGI. Trimming shortened V by 1 base and J by 6 bases, and 10 bases separated the two germline ends. The CDR3 sequence: CASSYYRDRQPQHF. CDR3 nucleotide sequence: TGTGCCAGCAGTTACTACAGGGACCGTCAGCCCCAGCATTTT.

V and J are TRBV15 and TRBJ1-2; D not resolved. V shed 6 bases and J shed 6 bases, with 14 bases lying between them. The CDR3 consists of 13 residues. The V gene's germline CDR1 is LNHNV and CDR2 YYDKDF (reference sequence). Here the CDR3 reads CATRHREAHGYTF. DNA of the CDR3: TGTGCCACCAGACACCGGGAGGCCCATGGCTACACCTTC.

V usage is TRBV4-1 and J usage is TRBJ1-5; D not certain. The CDR3 is made up of 15 amino acids. V lost 3 bases and J 0 bases, leaving 9 bases between the germline ends. Germline V gene sequence: CDR1 MGHRA, CDR2 YSYEKL. The CDR3 loop is CASSQSDVSNQPQHF. The CDR3 DNA is TGCGCCAGCAGCCAGTCGGACGTTAGCAATCAGCCCCAGCATTTT.

This clone was observed once. CDR3 sequence: CASSQASGGAGDTQYF. Here the CDR3 DNA reads TGCGCCAGCAGCCAGGCTAGCGGGGGGGCCGGAGATACGCAGTATTTT. The rearrangement links TRBV4-1 to TRBJ2-3, with 12 bases aligning to TRBD2. CDR3 length: 16 amino acids. Looked up from germline, CDR1 is MGHRA and CDR2 is YSYEKL. Losses at the gene ends were 3 bases for V and 5 bases for J; bases not matched to a gene: 6.

The V call is TRBV7-2, the J call TRBJ2-1; weak D call: TRBD1 (5 bases). The CDR3 has 12 amino acids. Between the trimmed V and J ends, which lost 0 bases and 9 bases, there was a span of 6 bases. CDR1 and CDR2 from the germline V gene are SGHTA and FQGNSA. The CDR3 region has the DNA TGTGCCAGCAGCTTAGCTCAGGGTGAGCAGTTCTTC. It translates to CASSLAQGEQFF.